Shown below are 5 T cell receptor beta chains from a single sample sequenced in a study of blood T cells in healthy people across ages. With a J-beta primer mix and a sample-barcoded 5' primer, a second PCR ran 7 to 11 cycles. TCRdb reprocessed the 5' RACE reads with MiXCR, giving one entry per CDR3 protein. This sample carries some 1,000,000 distinct CDR3 sequences, under 30% of them seen once, and the ten largest clones take approximately 0.7%. This sample was also put to use in a study of T cells of mothers and their children.

Input material: blood. The source is a girl aged 2 to 10 in good health.

The J gene is TRBJ1-5, the V gene TRBV19, with D uncertain. V shed 3 bases and J shed 3 bases, with 9 bases lying between them. Germline V gene sequence: CDR1 LNHDA, CDR2 SQIVND (reference sequence). The CDR3 is 14 amino acids. CDR3 sequence (DNA): TGTGCCAGTAGTATGGACGGATCCAATCAGCCCCAGCATTTT. Amino acids: CASSMDGSNQPQHF.

This clonotype has just a few counts. J is TRBJ2-7 and V is TRBV10-3; TRBD1 aligns across 7 bases. The CDR3 loop spans 14 amino acids. The trim removed 4 bases at V and 6 bases at J, leaving 9 bases unmatched. Germline-derived CDR1 and CDR2 are ENHRY and SYGVKD. The CDR3 spells CAISVGTEFFEQYF. In nucleotides, the CDR3 is TGTGCCATCAGTGTTGGGACAGAGTTTTTCGAGCAGTACTTC.

This chain joins TRBV29-1 and TRBJ1-1; 7 bases align to TRBD1. The length of the CDR3 is 13 residues. V trimming: 7 bases; J trimming: 1 base; junction bases outside the gene matches: 6. Per the germline V gene, CDR1 is SQVTM and CDR2 is ANQGSEA. As DNA, the CDR3 is TGCAGCGCAACAGGGGCCCAGAACACTGAAGCTTTCTTT. Translation gives CSATGAQNTEAFF.

The genes are TRBV4-1 and TRBJ1-1, with 9 bases identical to TRBD1. Looked up from germline, CDR1 is MGHRA and CDR2 is YSYEKL. Germline trimming cut 3 bases from V and 1 base from J; bases unmatched to any gene: 3. The length of the CDR3 is 15 residues. CDR3: CASSHPQGANTEAFF. The CDR3 coding sequence is TGCGCCAGCAGCCACCCACAGGGGGCGAACACTGAAGCTTTCTTT.

This clonotype turned up a few times. The rearrangement uses TRBV27 and TRBJ1-2; no firm D call. Per the germline V gene, CDR1 is MNHEY and CDR2 is SMNVEV (reference sequence). With 9 bases removed from V and 5 bases from J, the gap between germline ends came to 16 bases. The CDR3 covers 13 residues. The CDR3 nucleotides read TGTGCCAGTGGGGTCGTGGGTGGGTATGGCTACACCTTC. This sequence encodes CASGVVGGYGYTF.